Given below is one T cell receptor (beta chain) in context. As yet, its antigen is unknown. The source of the sample is a study of T-cell reconstitution after alpha-beta-depleted transplantation in children. Overall study results and limits: At one year after transplant, newly produced T cells mostly accounted for T-cell counts and diversity. Surviving recipient T cells and intrathymic progenitors accounted for some patients' high TCRbeta diversity at day 60.

Unique molecular identifiers tagged the TCRbeta library. TCRdb reprocessed the PCR reads with MiXCR, giving one entry per CDR3 protein. Of about 420,000 distinct CDR3 sequences listed, around 15% are singletons. Germline assignment: CDR1 LGHNA and CDR2 YNFKEQ. V shed 0 bases and J 3 bases; nucleotides not matched to a gene: 3. This CDR3 is 16 amino acids long. Source: PBMCs, mostly from graft donor cells, taken 360 days after TCRalphabeta/CD19-depleted stem cell transplant. The V gene is TRBV4-2, the J gene TRBJ2-1, with 9 positions matching TRBD2. The TCR was taken from a boy younger than two who had a stem cell transplant for Wiskott-Aldrich syndrome, so the T cells may come from the graft donor. The CDR3 DNA sequence: TGTGCCAGCAGCCAAGATCAAGCGGGGGGCTACAATGAGCAGTTCTTC. This encodes CASSQDQAGGYNEQFF.